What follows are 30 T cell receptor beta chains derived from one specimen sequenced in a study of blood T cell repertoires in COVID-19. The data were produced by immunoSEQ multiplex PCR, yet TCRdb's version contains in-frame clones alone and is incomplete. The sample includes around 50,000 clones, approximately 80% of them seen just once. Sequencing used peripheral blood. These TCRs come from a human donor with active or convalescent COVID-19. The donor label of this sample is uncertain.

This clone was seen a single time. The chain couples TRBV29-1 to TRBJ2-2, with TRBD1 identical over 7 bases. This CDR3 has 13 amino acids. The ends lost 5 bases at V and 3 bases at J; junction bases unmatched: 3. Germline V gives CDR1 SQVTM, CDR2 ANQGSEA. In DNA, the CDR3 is TGCAGCGTTCGGGACAGTGACACCGGGGAGCTGTTTTTT. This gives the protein CSVRDSDTGELFF.

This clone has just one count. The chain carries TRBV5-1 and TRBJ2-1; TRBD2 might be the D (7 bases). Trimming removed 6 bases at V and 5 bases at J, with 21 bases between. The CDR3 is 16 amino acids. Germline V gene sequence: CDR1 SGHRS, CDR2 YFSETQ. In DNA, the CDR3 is TGCGCCAGCATCTGGGGGGCGGGAGTTCAGAACAATGAGCAGTTCTTC. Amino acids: CASIWGAGVQNNEQFF.

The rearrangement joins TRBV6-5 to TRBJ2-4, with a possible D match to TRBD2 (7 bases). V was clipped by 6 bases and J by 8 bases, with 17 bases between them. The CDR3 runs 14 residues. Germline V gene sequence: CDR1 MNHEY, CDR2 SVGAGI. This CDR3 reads CASSVGGRGDIQYF. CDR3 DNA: TGTGCCAGCAGCGTGGGGGGGAGGGGGGACATTCAGTACTTC.

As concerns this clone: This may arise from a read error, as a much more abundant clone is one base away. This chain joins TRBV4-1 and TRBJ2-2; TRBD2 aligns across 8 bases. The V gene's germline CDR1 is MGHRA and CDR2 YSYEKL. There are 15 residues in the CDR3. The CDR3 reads CATSLAGGGTGELFF. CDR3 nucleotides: TGCGCCACCAGCCTGGCCGGGGGGGGGACCGGGGAGCTGTTTTTT.

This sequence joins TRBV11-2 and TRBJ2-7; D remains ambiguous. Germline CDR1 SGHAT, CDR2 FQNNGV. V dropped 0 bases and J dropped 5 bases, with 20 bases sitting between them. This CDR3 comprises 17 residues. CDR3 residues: CASSLDIGEVSVDEQYF. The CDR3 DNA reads TGTGCCAGCAGCTTAGATATCGGTGAGGTCTCGGTTGACGAGCAGTACTTC.

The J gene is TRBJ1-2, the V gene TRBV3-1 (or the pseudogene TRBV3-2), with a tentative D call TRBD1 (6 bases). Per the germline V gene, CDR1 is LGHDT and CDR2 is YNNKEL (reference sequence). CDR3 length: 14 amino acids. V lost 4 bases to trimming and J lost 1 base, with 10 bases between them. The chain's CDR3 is CASSRTESNYGYTF. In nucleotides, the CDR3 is TGTGCCAGCAGCCGGACAGAGAGTAACTATGGCTACACCTTC.

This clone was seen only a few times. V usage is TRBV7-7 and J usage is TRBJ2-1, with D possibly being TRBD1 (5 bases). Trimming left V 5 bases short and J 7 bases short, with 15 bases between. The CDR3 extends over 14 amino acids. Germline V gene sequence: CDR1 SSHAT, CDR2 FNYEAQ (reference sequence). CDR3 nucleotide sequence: TGTGCCAGCAGCCCCTCTTTACAGGTGAATGAGCAGTTCTTC. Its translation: CASSPSLQVNEQFF.

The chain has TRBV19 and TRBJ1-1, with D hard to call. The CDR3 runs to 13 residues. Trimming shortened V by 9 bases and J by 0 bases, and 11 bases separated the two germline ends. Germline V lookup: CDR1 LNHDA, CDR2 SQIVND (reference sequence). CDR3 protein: CASRREMNTEAFF. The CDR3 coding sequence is TGTGCCAGCCGACGGGAGATGAACACTGAAGCTTTCTTT.

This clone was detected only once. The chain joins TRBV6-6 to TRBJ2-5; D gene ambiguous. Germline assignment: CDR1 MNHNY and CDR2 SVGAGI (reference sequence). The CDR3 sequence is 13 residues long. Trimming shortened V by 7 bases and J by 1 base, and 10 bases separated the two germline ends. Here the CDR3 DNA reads TGTGCCAGCACCTCCCCGGTCCAAGAGACCCAGTACTTC. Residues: CASTSPVQETQYF.

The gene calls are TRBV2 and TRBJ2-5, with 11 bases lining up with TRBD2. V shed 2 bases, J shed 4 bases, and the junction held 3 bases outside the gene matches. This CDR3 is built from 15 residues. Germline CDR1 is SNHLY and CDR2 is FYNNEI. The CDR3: CASSEIAGGRETQYF. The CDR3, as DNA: TGTGCCAGCAGTGAAATAGCGGGAGGGCGAGAGACCCAGTACTTC. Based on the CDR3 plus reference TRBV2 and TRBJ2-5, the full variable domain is EPEVTQTPSHQVTQMGQEVILRCVPISNHLYFYWYRQILGQKVEFLVSFYNNEISEKSEIFDDQFSVERPDGSNFTLKIRSTKLEDSAMYFCASSEIAGGRETQYFGPGTRLLVL.

Here the CDR3 reads CASSPHYEQYF. The CDR3 bases are TGTGCCAGCAGTCCACACTACGAGCAGTACTTC. V gene TRBV7-2 combines with J gene TRBJ2-7, with no clear D. The V gene's germline CDR1 is SGHTA and CDR2 FQGNSA. V was clipped by 6 bases and J by 3 bases, with 6 bases between them. The CDR3 spans 11 residues.

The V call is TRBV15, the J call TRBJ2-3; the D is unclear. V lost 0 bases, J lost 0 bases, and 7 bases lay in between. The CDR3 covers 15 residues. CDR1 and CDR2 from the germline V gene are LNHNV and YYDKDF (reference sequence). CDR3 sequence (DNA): TGTGCCACCAGCAGAGAAGCGCTTAGCACAGATACGCAGTATTTT. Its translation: CATSREALSTDTQYF.

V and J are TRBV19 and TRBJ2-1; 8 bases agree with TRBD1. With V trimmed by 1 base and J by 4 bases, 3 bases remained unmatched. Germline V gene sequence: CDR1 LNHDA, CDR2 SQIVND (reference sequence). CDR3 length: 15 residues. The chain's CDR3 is CASSIGTGLYNEQFF. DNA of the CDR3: TGTGCCAGTAGTATAGGGACAGGGCTATACAATGAGCAGTTCTTC.

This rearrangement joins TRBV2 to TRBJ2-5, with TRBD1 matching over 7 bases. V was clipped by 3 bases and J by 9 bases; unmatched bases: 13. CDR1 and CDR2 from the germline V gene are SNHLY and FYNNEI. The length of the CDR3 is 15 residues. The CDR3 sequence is CASSEGDRDLEAQYF. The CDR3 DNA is TGTGCCAGCAGTGAGGGAGACAGGGACCTCGAGGCCCAGTACTTC.

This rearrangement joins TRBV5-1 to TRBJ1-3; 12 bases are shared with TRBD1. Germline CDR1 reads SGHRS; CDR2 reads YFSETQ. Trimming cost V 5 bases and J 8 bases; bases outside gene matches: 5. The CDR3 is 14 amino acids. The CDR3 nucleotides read TGCGCCAGCAGGAGGGACAGGGGGCGAGACACCATATATTTT. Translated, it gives CASRRDRGRDTIYF. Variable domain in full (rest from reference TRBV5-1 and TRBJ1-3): KAGVTQTPRYLIKTRGQQVTLSCSPISGHRSVSWYQQTPGQGLQFLFEYFSETQRNKGNFPGRFSGRQFSNSRSEMNVSTLELGDSALYLCASRRDRGRDTIYFGEGSWLTVV.

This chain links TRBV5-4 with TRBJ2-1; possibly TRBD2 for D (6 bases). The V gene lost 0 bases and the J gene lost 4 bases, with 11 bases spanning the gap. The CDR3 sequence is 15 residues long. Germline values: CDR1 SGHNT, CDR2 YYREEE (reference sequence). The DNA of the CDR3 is TGTGCCAGCAGCTTGGGGCGGACTACATACAATGAGCAGTTCTTC. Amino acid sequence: CASSLGRTTYNEQFF.

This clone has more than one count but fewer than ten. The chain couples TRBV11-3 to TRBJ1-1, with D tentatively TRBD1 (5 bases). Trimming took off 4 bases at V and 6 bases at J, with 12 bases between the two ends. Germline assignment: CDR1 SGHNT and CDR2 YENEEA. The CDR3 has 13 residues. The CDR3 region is CASSSRQLPEAFF. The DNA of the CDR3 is TGTGCCAGCAGCTCCAGACAGTTGCCTGAAGCTTTCTTT.

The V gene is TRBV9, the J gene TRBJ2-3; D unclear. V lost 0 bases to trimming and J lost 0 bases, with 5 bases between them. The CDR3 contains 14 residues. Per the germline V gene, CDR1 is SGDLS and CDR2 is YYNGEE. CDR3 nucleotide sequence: TGTGCCAGCAGCGTAGGTAGCAGCACAGATACGCAGTATTTT. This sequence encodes CASSVGSSTDTQYF.

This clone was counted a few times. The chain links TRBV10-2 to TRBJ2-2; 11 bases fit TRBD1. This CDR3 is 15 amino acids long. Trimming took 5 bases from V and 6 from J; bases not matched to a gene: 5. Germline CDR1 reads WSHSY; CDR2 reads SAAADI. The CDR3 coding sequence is TGCGCCAGCAGTCCCGGGACAGGGGGGTCCGGGGAGCTGTTTTTT. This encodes CASSPGTGGSGELFF.

CDR3 sequence: CASSQDGTSGYNEQFF. In nucleotides, the CDR3 is TGTGCCAGCAGCCAAGATGGGACTAGCGGGTACAATGAGCAGTTCTTC. The rearrangement links TRBV3-1 (or the pseudogene TRBV3-2) to TRBJ2-1, with 12 bases that match TRBD2. Germline values: CDR1 LGHDT, CDR2 YNNKEL (reference sequence). V lost 0 bases to trimming and J lost 4 bases; unmatched junction nucleotides: 1. The CDR3 contains 16 residues.

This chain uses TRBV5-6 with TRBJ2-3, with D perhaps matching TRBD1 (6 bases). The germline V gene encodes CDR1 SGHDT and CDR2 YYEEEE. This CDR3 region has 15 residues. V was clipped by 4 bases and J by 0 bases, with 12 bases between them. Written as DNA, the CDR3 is TGTGCCAGCAGCCGGACAGTGACTAGCACAGATACGCAGTATTTT. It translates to CASSRTVTSTDTQYF.

CDR3 coding DNA: TGTGCCACCAGTGATGGAGGGCCGGAAAATGAAAAACTGTTTTTT. Protein sequence: CATSDGGPENEKLFF. This chain joins TRBV24-1 and TRBJ1-4, with D unresolved. The CDR3 runs to 15 residues. Per germline, CDR1 KGHDR and CDR2 SFDVKD. V lost 3 bases and J lost 5, with 12 bases in between.

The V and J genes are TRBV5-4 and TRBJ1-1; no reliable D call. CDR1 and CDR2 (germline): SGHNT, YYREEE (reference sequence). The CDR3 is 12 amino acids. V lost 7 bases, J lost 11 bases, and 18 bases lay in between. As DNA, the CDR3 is TGTGCCAGCTTCGGACCCCGGGATGAGGCTTTCTTT. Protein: CASFGPRDEAFF.

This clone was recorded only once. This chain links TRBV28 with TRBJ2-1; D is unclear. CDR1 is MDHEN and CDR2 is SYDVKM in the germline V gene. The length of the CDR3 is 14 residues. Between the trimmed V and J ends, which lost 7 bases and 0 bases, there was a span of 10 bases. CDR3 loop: CASNQRSSYNEQFF. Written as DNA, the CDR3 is TGTGCCAGCAATCAGCGCAGCTCCTACAATGAGCAGTTCTTC.

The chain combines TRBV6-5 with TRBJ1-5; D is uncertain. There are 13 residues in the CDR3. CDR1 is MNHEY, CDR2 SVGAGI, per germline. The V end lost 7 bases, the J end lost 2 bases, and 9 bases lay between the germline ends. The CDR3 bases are TGTGCCAGCACCCCCGTTCGCAATCAGCCCCAGCATTTT. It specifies CASTPVRNQPQHF.

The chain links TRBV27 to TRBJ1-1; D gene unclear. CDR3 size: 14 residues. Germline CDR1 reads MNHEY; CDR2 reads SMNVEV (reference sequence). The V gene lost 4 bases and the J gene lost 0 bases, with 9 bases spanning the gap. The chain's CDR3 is CASSSYSLNTEAFF. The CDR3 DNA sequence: TGTGCCAGCAGTTCGTACAGCTTGAACACTGAAGCTTTCTTT.

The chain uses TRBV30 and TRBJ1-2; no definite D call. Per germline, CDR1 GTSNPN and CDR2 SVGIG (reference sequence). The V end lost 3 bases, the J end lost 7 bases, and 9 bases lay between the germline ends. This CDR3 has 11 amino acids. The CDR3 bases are TGTGCCTGGAGGCGGGGTACTGGCTACACCTTC. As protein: CAWRRGTGYTF.

The DNA for the CDR3 is TGTGCCAGCAGCGGTACAGGCGCCGCAACTAATGAAAAACTGTTTTTT. As protein: CASSGTGAATNEKLFF. J is TRBJ1-4 and V is TRBV28, with D maybe TRBD1 (5 bases). The CDR3 extends over 16 amino acids. Germline CDR1 reads MDHEN; CDR2 reads SYDVKM. The ends were cut back, 6 bases at V and 0 bases at J, with 14 bases in the middle. Drawing the rest from reference TRBV28 and TRBJ1-4, the complete variable domain is DVKVTQSSRYLVKRTGEKVFLECVQDMDHENMFWYRQDPGLGLRLIYFSYDVKMKEKGDIPEGYSVSREKKERFSLILESASTNQTSMYLCASSGTGAATNEKLFFGSGTQLSVL.

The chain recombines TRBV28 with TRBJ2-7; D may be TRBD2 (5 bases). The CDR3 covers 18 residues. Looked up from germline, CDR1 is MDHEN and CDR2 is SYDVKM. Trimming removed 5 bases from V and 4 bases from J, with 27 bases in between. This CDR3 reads CASSPSPGIGSQEYEQYF. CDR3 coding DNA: TGTGCCAGCAGTCCTTCCCCCGGGATAGGGTCCCAGGAATACGAGCAGTACTTC.

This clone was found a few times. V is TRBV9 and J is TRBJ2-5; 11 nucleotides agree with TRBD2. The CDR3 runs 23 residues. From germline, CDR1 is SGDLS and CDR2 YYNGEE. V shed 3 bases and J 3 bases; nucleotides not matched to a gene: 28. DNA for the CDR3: TGTGCCAGCAGCGGACGACTCGAACGACATAGCGGGAGGGCCTTGGGCGTTGAAGAGACCCAGTACTTC. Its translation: CASSGRLERHSGRALGVEETQYF.